The rows below give T cell receptor beta chains drawn from one sample of a study of blood T cell repertoires in COVID-19. Here immunoSEQ multiplex PCR was the method, and the copy in TCRdb shows in-frame clones only, minus some. The sample records some 530,000 clones, around 85% being singletons. Sequencing was done on a sample of peripheral blood. Receptors originate from a human donor in a cohort sampled during active COVID-19. The CDR3 runs from the conserved cysteine through the conserved F or W. D genes are given only for firm matches. The listing skips clone size in some rows; elsewhere it reads once, few, many or a size class.

V	J	size	D	CDR3	DNA
TRBV20-1	TRBJ2-7	.	.	CSFHGGNEQYF	TGCAGCTTCCACGGCGGGAACGAGCAGTACTTC
TRBV4-2	TRBJ2-5	.	TRBD2	CASSHRTSGQETQYF	TGTGCCAGCAGCCACCGGACTAGCGGGCAAGAGACCCAGTACTTC
TRBV7-3	TRBJ2-2	.	TRBD1	CASSSHRTGVTGELFF	TGTGCCAGCAGCTCACACCGGACAGGGGTCACCGGGGAGCTGTTTTTT
TRBV11-2	TRBJ2-3	.	.	CASSLGGADTQYF	TGTGCCAGCAGCTTAGGGGGGGCAGATACGCAGTATTTT
TRBV19	TRBJ1-2	.	TRBD1	CASADRGPGYTF	TGTGCCAGTGCGGACAGGGGGCCTGGCTACACCTTC
TRBV14	TRBJ1-2	once	.	CASSQEKQPHYGYTF	TGTGCCAGCAGCCAAGAAAAACAGCCCCACTATGGCTACACCTTC
TRBV10-3	TRBJ2-7	.	TRBD2	CAISSSGILLYEQYF	TGTGCCATCAGTAGCAGCGGGATCCTACTCTACGAGCAGTACTTC
TRBV24-1	TRBJ2-3	.	.	CATSDGLNTDTQYF	TGTGCCACCAGTGATGGGCTTAACACAGATACGCAGTATTTT
TRBV28	TRBJ2-1	.	TRBD1	CASRKRQGYNEQFF	TGTGCCAGCAGGAAAAGACAGGGCTACAATGAGCAGTTCTTC
TRBV4-3	TRBJ1-2	.	.	CASSPQIRGNYGYTF	TGCGCCAGCAGCCCCCAAATTAGGGGAAACTATGGCTACACCTTC
TRBV6-8	TRBJ1-1	.	.	CASISQAAKNTEAFF	TGTGCCAGCATCTCTCAGGCAGCCAAGAACACTGAAGCTTTCTTT
TRBV7-6	TRBJ2-3	.	.	CASSSRSGVETDTQYF	TGTGCCAGCAGCTCCCGCTCCGGGGTGGAGACAGATACGCAGTATTTT
TRBV25-1	TRBJ2-5	once	.	CASRTGLQETQYF	TGTGCCAGCCGTACAGGGCTGCAAGAGACCCAGTACTTC
TRBV28	TRBJ1-2	.	.	CASSHGGASPYYGYTF	TGTGCCAGCAGCCATGGCGGCGCTTCCCCCTACTATGGCTACACCTTC
TRBV5-6	TRBJ1-6	few	.	CASSRGAWVNSPLHF	TGTGCCAGCAGCCGGGGGGCGTGGGTTAATTCACCCCTCCACTTT
TRBV5-4	TRBJ2-7	.	.	CASSSRQVGEQYF	TGTGCCAGCAGCTCCCGACAGGTGGGCGAGCAGTACTTC
TRBV19	TRBJ1-4	.	TRBD1	CASSFSFRPGQGASLGKLFF	TGTGCCAGTAGTTTCTCGTTTCGACCGGGACAGGGGGCTTCATTGGGAAAACTGTTTTTT
TRBV5-1	TRBJ2-7	few	TRBD1	CASSEGQRRSEQYF	TGCGCCAGCAGCGAGGGACAGAGAAGATCCGAGCAGTACTTC
TRBV5-1	TRBJ2-2	.	.	CASSLVPGEVTGELFF	TGCGCCAGCAGTTTAGTCCCCGGGGAAGTTACCGGGGAGCTGTTTTTT
TRBV5-1	TRBJ2-1	.	TRBD2	CASSSLAGGTRNEQFF	TGCGCCAGCAGTTCCCTAGCGGGAGGGACCCGCAATGAGCAGTTCTTC
TRBV30	TRBJ2-3	.	.	CAWRAQAKGTDTQYF	TGTGCCTGGAGAGCGCAGGCAAAGGGGACAGATACGCAGTATTTT
TRBV4-2	TRBJ2-5	.	TRBD2	CASSQDSSGRGIQYF	TGTGCCAGCAGCCAAGATTCAAGCGGGAGGGGTATCCAGTACTTC
TRBV7-3	TRBJ1-6	.	TRBD1	CASSLLGQGNSPLHF	TGTGCCAGCAGCTTACTGGGACAGGGGAATTCACCCCTCCACTTT
TRBV11-2	TRBJ1-1	.	TRBD1	CASSLGTGRNTEAFF	TGTGCCAGCAGCTTAGGGACAGGGAGGAACACTGAAGCTTTCTTT
TRBV5-1	TRBJ2-6	.	.	CASSLGQGNRGSGANVLTF	TGCGCCAGCAGCTTGGGGCAGGGTAACAGAGGCTCTGGGGCCAACGTCCTGACTTTC
TRBV5-6	TRBJ2-7	.	TRBD2	CASSSLSGRAYEQYF	TGTGCCAGCAGCTCCCTTAGCGGGAGGGCCTACGAGCAGTACTTC
TRBV5-1	TRBJ1-2	.	TRBD1	CASSWTGPDNYGYTF	TGCGCCAGCAGCTGGACAGGCCCAGACAACTATGGCTACACCTTC
TRBV9	TRBJ1-6	.	.	CASSYSSGGSPLHF	TGTGCCAGCAGCTACAGCTCCGGGGGTTCACCCCTCCACTTT
TRBV2	TRBJ1-2	.	.	CASVEEVVGNGYTF	TGTGCCAGCGTCGAGGAGGTAGTTGGTAATGGCTACACCTTC
TRBV4-1	TRBJ2-1	few	TRBD1	CASTITRDRGLNEQFF	TGCGCCAGCACCATAACCCGGGACAGGGGGCTCAATGAGCAGTTCTTC
TRBV7-2	TRBJ2-7	once	.	CASSLSLNGEQYF	TGTGCCAGCAGCTTGAGTCTCAACGGCGAGCAGTACTTC
TRBV9	TRBJ2-5	.	.	CASSVAGGPEETQYF	TGTGCCAGCAGCGTAGCAGGAGGCCCCGAAGAGACCCAGTACTTC